This T cell receptor (beta chain) stems from a study of cytomegalovirus exposure and HLA in healthy donors. Study-level information: The study placed 80% to 90% of its roughly 400 genotyped donors in the Caucasian-associated ancestry cluster.

General observations from the study: Associated with cytomegalovirus, according to the listing, were 164 TCR beta chains.

CDR1 is LNHNV, CDR2 YYDKDF, per germline (reference sequence). V lost 0 bases and J lost 6; bases outside the gene matches: 2. The CDR3 contains 14 residues. 13 Jbeta primers and 60 Vbeta primers were used for the PCR. Assay: immunoSEQ multiplex PCR; the TCRdb copy retains only in-frame clones and omits some. The data contain 150,000 to 200,000 clones, 70% to 90% of them singletons. A word on this clone: Its antigen is undetermined.

The receptor was isolated from a woman younger than 35 in good health and CMV-seropositive. The rearrangement links TRBV15 to TRBJ1-1; 9 bases fit TRBD1. The sequenced sample was PBMCs. The CDR3 coding sequence is TGTGCCACCAGCAGAGATACAGGGGGCTCTGAAGCTTTCTTT. Residues: CATSRDTGGSEAFF.